The clone carrying this T cell receptor beta chain was counted many times. The TCRbeta library incorporated unique molecular identifiers. Each CDR3 protein is one row after TCRdb ran MiXCR on the PCR reads. Of about 580,000 distinct CDR3 sequences listed, 23% are singletons. This sample stems from a study of T-cell reconstitution after alpha-beta-depleted transplantation in children. CDR1 KGHDR and CDR2 SFDVKD come from the germline V gene. There are 16 residues in the CDR3. Trimming stripped 4 bases from V and 8 bases from J, with 20 bases between. The source of this sequence is a boy in the first two years of life who had a stem cell transplant for acute myeloid leukemia, so the T cells may come from the graft donor. The material was PBMCs, mostly from graft donor cells, obtained 360 days after TCRalphabeta/CD19-depleted stem cell transplant. The chain couples TRBV24-1 to TRBJ2-1; D possibly uses TRBD1 or TRBD2 (6 bases each). The CDR3 here is CATSEGVDEGEDEQFF. CDR3 nucleotide sequence: TGTGCCACCAGTGAGGGAGTCGACGAGGGGGAGGATGAGCAGTTCTTC.